This TCR beta chain derives from a study of blood T cell repertoires in COVID-19. On the study more broadly: Acute and convalescent COVID-19 samples came from the United States, Italy and Spain.

Participant reports of clinical history set cohort assignment. Clones were sequenced by immunoSEQ multiplex PCR, and TCRdb holds only the in-frame ones, with some missing. The sample yields about 370,000 clones, approximately 92% seen once. Trimming removed 5 bases at V and 1 base at J, with 21 bases between. Germline V lookup: CDR1 SGHTA, CDR2 FQGNSA. This CDR3 is 18 amino acids long. The sequenced sample was PBMCs or T cells enriched from blood (not recorded which). This sequence was found in a man aged 18 to 29 who had recovered from COVID-19. The chain combines TRBV7-2 with TRBJ2-1; maybe TRBD2 (7 bases). CDR3 amino acids: CASSARGGPNLSYNEQFF. CDR3 sequence (DNA): TGTGCCAGCAGCGCAAGGGGGGGACCAAACCTTTCCTACAATGAGCAGTTCTTC. The variable domain in full, with the rest retrieved from reference TRBV7-2 and TRBJ2-1, is GAGVSQSPSNKVTEKGKDVELRCDPISGHTALYWYRQSLGQGLEFLIYFQGNSAPDKSGLPSDRFSAERTGGSVSTLTIQRTQQEDSAVYLCASSARGGPNLSYNEQFFGPGTRLTVL.